This T cell receptor (beta chain) came from a study of blood T cell repertoires in COVID-19. On the study more broadly: COVID-19 samples, acute and convalescent, were from the United States, Italy and Spain.

The CDR3 spans 13 residues. CDR1 is MNHEY, CDR2 SVGAGI, per germline. V dropped 4 bases and J dropped 10; count of bases not matched to a gene: 5. Original handling: The authors estimated nucleated cell counts from reference gene primer amplification. Data came from immunoSEQ multiplex PCR; TCRdb stores just in-frame clones and leaves some out. The D gene and trimming were derived from the DNA, and the V and J assignments and clone size from that table. The sample shows 70,000 to 80,000 clones, about 90% of them seen only once. The V and J genes are TRBV6-5 and TRBJ2-1; 9 nucleotides align to TRBD1. The specimen sequenced was peripheral blood. This clonotype was obtained from a human donor in a cohort sampled during active COVID-19. Here the CDR3 reads CASSWTGDGEQFF. CDR3 DNA sequence: TGTGCCAGCAGTTGGACAGGGGATGGAGAGCAGTTCTTC.